A selection of T cell receptor beta chains follows, all from one sample in a study of blood T cells in healthy people across ages. TCRdb re-called the 5' RACE reads with MiXCR, one entry per CDR3 protein. The table shows about 770,000 distinct CDR3 sequences, with 44% occurring only once. Sequenced input: blood. These receptor sequences come from a man in his sixties in good health. Each CDR3 is given with its conserved first and last residue. Each record gives: D gene, V gene, clone size, J gene, CDR3 DNA, CDR3 protein. D genes are given only for firm matches. Some rows have no size entry. The others give once, few or many, or a class for an expanded clone.

>TRBD1|TRBV9|many|TRBJ2-5
TGTGCCAGCAGCGTAGGTGGACAGGGGGCTAAAGAGACCCAGTACTTC
CASSVGGQGAKETQYF
>NA|TRBV7-9|NA|TRBJ2-6
TGTGCCAGCAGCCCGGTAGGGGCCAACGTCCTGACTTTC
CASSPVGANVLTF
>NA|TRBV12-3/TRBV12-4|few|TRBJ1-6
TGTGCCAGCAGTTTTCTGGGGAATTCACCCCTCCACTTT
CASSFLGNSPLHF
>NA|TRBV20-1|NA|TRBJ2-1
TGCAGTGCTAGAATGGATGAGCAGTTCTTC
CSARMDEQFF
>NA|TRBV18|NA|TRBJ2-5
TGTGCCAGCTCACCACCCAACAGCATCATCCAAGAGACCCAGTACTTC
CASSPPNSIIQETQYF
>TRBD2|TRBV20-1|few|TRBJ2-5
TGCAGTGCTAGTCCCTCCGGGAGGGAGACCCAGTACTTC
CSASPSGRETQYF
>NA|TRBV6-1|NA|TRBJ1-2
TGTGCCAGCAGTGTGTTGGCCCCTCGTGGCTACACCTTC
CASSVLAPRGYTF
>NA|TRBV5-1|NA|TRBJ2-3
TGCGCCAGCACCGCCGGGGGTAGAGCAGGGGCTACGCAGTATTTT
CASTAGGRAGATQYF
>NA|TRBV7-9|few|TRBJ1-1
TGTGCCAGCAGGGAGACGAACACTGAAGCTTTCTTT
CASRETNTEAFF
>NA|TRBV18|NA|TRBJ1-1
TGTGCCAGCTCCCTCTCCCCCGTGAACACTGAAGCTTTCTTT
CASSLSPVNTEAFF
>NA|TRBV7-2|NA|TRBJ1-2
TGTGCCAGCACTCCAGGCGGTGGGATCAACTATGGCTACACCTTC
CASTPGGGINYGYTF
>NA|TRBV7-2|NA|TRBJ1-2
TGTGCCAGCAGCTTAGTCTCTTGGGGGTTGAATAACTATGGCTACACCTTC
CASSLVSWGLNNYGYTF
>NA|TRBV6-1|NA|TRBJ2-3
TGTGCCAGCATGAGGGGGGACACAGATACGCAGTATTTT
CASMRGDTDTQYF
>TRBD2|TRBV6-2/TRBV6-3|NA|TRBJ2-1
TGTGCCAGCAGCGGGACTAGCTTCTACAATGAGCAGTTCTTC
CASSGTSFYNEQFF
>TRBD2|TRBV12-3/TRBV12-4|NA|TRBJ2-3
TGTGCCAGCAGTCCAAACGGACGAGCGGGGGAAGATACGCAGTATTTT
CASSPNGRAGEDTQYF
>NA|TRBV5-1|NA|TRBJ2-3
TGCGCCAGCAGCTTTGCCGCGTCCGGGGATACGCAGTATTTT
CASSFAASGDTQYF
>TRBD2|TRBV6-5|NA|TRBJ2-5
TGTGCCAGCAGTTACACTCCCCTTGGTAGCGGGGGGCCGGAGACCCAGTACTTC
CASSYTPLGSGGPETQYF
>NA|TRBV5-1|few|TRBJ2-1
TGCGCCAGCAGCTTTGGACCCTCAAGAGACAATGAGCAGTTCTTC
CASSFGPSRDNEQFF
>TRBD2|TRBV27|few|TRBJ2-7
TGTGCCAGCAGTCCGGGTAGTAGCGGGTATTCTCTACGCGAGCAGTACTTC
CASSPGSSGYSLREQYF
>NA|TRBV24-1|NA|TRBJ2-3
TGTGCCACCAGCTTTACAGATACGCAGTATTTT
CATSFTDTQYF
>NA|TRBV5-1|NA|TRBJ1-2
TGCGCCAGCAGCTTGGATTCCTGGGGTAACTATGGCTACACCTTC
CASSLDSWGNYGYTF
>TRBD2|TRBV20-1|NA|TRBJ2-5
TGCAGTGCTATGGGAGGGGTAGAAGAGACCCAGTACTTC
CSAMGGVEETQYF